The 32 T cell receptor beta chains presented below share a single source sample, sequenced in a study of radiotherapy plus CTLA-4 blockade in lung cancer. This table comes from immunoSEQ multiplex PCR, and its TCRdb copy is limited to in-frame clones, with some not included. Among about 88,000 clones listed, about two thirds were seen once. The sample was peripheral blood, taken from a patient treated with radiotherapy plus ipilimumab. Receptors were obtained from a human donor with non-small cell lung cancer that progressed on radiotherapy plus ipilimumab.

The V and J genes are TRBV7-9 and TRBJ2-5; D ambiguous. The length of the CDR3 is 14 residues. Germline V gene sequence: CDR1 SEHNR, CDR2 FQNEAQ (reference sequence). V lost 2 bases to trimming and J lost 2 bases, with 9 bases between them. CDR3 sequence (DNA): TGTGCCAGCAGCTTAAGGAGCTTGCAAGAGACCCAGTACTTC. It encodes CASSLRSLQETQYF.

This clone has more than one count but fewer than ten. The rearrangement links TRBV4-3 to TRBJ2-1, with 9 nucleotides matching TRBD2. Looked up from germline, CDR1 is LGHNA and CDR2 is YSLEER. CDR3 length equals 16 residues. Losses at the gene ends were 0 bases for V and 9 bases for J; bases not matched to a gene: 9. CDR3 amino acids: CASSQESRGGYGEQFF. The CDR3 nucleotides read TGCGCCAGCAGCCAAGAGTCGCGGGGGGGTTATGGTGAGCAGTTCTTC.

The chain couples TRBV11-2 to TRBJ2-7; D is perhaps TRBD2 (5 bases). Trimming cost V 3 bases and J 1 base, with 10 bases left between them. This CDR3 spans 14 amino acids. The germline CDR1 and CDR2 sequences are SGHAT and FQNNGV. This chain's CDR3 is CASSLDRGSYEQYF. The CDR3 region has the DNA TGTGCCAGCAGCTTGGATCGGGGATCCTACGAGCAGTACTTC.

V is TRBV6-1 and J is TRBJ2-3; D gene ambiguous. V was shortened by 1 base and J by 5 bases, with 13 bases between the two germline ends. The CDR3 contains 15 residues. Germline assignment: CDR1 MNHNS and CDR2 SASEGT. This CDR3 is CASSEEGTVGDTQYF. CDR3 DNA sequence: TGTGCCAGCAGTGAAGAGGGAACAGTGGGAGATACGCAGTATTTT.

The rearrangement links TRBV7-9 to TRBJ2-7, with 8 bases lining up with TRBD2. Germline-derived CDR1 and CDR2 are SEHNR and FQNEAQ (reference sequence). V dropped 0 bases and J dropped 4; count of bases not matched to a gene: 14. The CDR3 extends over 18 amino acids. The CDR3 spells CASSLASGRSGRRYEQYF. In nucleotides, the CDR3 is TGTGCCAGCAGCTTAGCGAGCGGGCGGAGCGGGAGAAGGTACGAGCAGTACTTC.

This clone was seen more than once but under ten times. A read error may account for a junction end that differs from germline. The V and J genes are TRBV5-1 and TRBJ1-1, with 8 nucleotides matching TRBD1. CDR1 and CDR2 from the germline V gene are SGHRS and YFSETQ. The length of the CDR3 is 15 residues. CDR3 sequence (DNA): TGCGCCAGCACCTTGGACAGGGTAGAGAACACTGAAGCTTTCTTT. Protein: CASTLDRVENTEAFF.

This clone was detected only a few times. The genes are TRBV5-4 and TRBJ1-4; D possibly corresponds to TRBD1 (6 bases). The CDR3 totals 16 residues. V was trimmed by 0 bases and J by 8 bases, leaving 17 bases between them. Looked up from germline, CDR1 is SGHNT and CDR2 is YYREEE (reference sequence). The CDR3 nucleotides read TGTGCCAGCAGCTTGGGTATTCAGGGGCCGGGGGAAAAACTGTTTTTT. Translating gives CASSLGIQGPGEKLFF.

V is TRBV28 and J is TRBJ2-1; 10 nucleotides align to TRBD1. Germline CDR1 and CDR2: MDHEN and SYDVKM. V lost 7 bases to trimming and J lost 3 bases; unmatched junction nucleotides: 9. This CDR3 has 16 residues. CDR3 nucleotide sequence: TGTGCCAGCATACGCGGACAGGGGGGTTTCTACAATGAGCAGTTCTTC. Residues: CASIRGQGGFYNEQFF.

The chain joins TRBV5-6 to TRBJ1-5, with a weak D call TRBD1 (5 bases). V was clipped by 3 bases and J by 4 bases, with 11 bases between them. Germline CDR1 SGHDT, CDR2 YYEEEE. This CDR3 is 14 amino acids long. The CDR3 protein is CASSSRVWNQPQHF. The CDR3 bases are TGTGCCAGCAGCTCCAGGGTTTGGAATCAGCCCCAGCATTTT. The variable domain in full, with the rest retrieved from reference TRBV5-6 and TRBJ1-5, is DAGVTQSPTHLIKTRGQQVTLRCSPKSGHDTVSWYQQALGQGPQFIFQYYEEEERQRGNFPDRFSGHQFPNYSSELNVNALLLGDSALYLCASSSRVWNQPQHFGDGTRLSIL.

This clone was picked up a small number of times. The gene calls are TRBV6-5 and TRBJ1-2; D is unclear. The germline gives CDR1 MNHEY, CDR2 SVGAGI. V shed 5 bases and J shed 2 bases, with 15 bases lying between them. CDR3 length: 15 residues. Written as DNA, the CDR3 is TGTGCCAGCAGTCCCCAGGCGGTCATAAACTATGGCTACACCTTC. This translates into CASSPQAVINYGYTF.

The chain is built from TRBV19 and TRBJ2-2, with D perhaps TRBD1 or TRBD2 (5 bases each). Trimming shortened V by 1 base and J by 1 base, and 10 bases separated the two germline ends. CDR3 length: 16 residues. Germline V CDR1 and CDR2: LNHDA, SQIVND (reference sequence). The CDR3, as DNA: TGTGCCAGTAGTATAGCAGGGACCGTGAACACCGGGGAGCTGTTTTTT. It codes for CASSIAGTVNTGELFF.

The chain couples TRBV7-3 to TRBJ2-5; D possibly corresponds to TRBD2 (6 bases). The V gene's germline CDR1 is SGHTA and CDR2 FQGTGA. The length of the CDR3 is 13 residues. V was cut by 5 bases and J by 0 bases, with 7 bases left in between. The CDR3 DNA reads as TGTGCCAGCAGCCGGGGGTACCAAGAGACCCAGTACTTC. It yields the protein CASSRGYQETQYF.

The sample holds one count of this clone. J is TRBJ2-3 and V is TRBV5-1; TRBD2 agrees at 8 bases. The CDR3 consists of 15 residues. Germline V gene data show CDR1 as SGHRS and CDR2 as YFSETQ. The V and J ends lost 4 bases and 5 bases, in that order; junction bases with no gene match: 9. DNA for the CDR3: TGCGCCAGCAGCACCGGGACTAGGGGCGTAGATACGCAGTATTTT. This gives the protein CASSTGTRGVDTQYF.

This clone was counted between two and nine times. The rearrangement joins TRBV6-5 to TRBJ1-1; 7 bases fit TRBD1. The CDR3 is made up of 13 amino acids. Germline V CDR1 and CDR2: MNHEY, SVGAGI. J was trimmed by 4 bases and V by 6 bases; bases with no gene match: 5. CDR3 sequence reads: CASSSGGITEAFF. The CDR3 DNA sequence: TGTGCCAGCAGCTCAGGGGGGATCACTGAAGCTTTCTTT.

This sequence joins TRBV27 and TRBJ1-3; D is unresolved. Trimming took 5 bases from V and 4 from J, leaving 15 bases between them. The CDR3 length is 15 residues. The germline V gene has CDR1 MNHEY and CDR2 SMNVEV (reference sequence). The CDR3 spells CASSPQRAAGNTIYF. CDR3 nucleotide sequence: TGTGCCAGCAGTCCTCAGCGGGCGGCCGGAAACACCATATATTTT.

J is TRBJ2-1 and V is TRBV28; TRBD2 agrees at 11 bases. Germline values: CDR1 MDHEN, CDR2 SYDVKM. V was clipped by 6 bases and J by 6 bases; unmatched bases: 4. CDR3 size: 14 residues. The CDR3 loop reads CASSGTSGRNEQFF. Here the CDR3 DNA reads TGTGCCAGCAGCGGGACTAGCGGACGCAATGAGCAGTTCTTC.

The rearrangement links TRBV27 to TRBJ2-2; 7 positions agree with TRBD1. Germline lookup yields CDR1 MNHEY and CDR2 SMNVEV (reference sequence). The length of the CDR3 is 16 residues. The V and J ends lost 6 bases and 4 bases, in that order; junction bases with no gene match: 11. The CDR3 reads CASRIEGARLTGELFF. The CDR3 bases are TGTGCCAGCAGAATCGAGGGGGCGCGTCTCACCGGGGAGCTGTTTTTT.

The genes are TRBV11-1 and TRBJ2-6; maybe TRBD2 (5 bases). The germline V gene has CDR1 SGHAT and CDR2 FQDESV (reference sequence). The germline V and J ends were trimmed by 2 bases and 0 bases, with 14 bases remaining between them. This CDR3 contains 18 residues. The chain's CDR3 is CASSLTGVLLSGANVLTF. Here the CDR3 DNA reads TGTGCCAGCAGCTTAACCGGGGTCCTCCTCTCTGGGGCCAACGTCCTGACTTTC.

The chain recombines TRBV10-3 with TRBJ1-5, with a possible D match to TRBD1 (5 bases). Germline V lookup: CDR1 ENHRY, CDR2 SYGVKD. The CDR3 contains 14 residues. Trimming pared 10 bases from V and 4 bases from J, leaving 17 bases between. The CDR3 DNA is TGTGCCACCAGGTCGGGGCCCGAAAATCAGCCCCAGCATTTT. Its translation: CATRSGPENQPQHF.

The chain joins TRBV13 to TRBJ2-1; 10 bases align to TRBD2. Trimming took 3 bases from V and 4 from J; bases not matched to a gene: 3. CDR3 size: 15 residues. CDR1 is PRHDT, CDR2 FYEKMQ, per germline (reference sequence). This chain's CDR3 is CASSFGTSEYNEQFF. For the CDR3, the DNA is TGTGCCAGCAGCTTCGGGACTAGCGAATACAATGAGCAGTTCTTC.

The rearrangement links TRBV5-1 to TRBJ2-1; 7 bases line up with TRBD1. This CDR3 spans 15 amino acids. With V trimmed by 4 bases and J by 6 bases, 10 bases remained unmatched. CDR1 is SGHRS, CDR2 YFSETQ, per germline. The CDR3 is CASSQITGVGNEQFF. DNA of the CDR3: TGCGCCAGCAGCCAAATCACAGGGGTGGGCAATGAGCAGTTCTTC.

The CDR3 sequence is CATFRGGDVYNEQFF. As DNA, the CDR3 is TGCGCCACCTTCCGGGGGGGCGACGTCTACAATGAGCAGTTCTTC. This rearrangement joins TRBV10-1 to TRBJ2-1; 8 bases are a match to TRBD2. The CDR3 length is 15 residues. Germline loops: CDR1 WNHNN, CDR2 SYGVQD (reference sequence). Trimming took 10 bases from V and 3 from J; bases not matched to a gene: 11.

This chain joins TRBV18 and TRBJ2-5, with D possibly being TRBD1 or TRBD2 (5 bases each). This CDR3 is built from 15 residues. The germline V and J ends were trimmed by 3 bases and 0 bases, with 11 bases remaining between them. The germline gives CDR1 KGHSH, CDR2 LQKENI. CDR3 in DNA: TGTGCCAGCTCACCTAATTGGGGGAACCAAGAGACCCAGTACTTC. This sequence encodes CASSPNWGNQETQYF. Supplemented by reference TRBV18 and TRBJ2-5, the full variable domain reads NAGVMQNPRHLVRRRGQEARLRCSPMKGHSHVYWYRQLPEEGLKFMVYLQKENIIDESGMPKERFSAEFPKEGPSILRIQQVVRGDSAAYFCASSPNWGNQETQYFGPGTRLLVL.

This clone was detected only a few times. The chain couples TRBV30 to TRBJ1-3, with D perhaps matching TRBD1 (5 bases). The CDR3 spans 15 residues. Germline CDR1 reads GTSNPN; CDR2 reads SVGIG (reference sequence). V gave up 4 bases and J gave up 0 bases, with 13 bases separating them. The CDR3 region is CAWIRRDASGNTIYF. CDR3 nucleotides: TGTGCCTGGATCCGACGGGACGCCTCTGGAAACACCATATATTTT.

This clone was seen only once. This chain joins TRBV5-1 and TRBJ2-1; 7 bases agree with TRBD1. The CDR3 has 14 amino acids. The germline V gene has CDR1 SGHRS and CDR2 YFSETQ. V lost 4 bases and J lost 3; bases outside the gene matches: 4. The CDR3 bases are TGCGCCAGCAGCCACGGGACAGTCTACAATGAGCAGTTCTTC. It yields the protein CASSHGTVYNEQFF. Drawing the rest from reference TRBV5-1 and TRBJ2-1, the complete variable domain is KAGVTQTPRYLIKTRGQQVTLSCSPISGHRSVSWYQQTPGQGLQFLFEYFSETQRNKGNFPGRFSGRQFSNSRSEMNVSTLELGDSALYLCASSHGTVYNEQFFGPGTRLTVL.

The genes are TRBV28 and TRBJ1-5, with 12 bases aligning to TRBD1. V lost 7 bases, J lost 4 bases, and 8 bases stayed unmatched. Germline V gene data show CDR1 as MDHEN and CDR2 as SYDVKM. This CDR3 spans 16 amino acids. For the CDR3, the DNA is TGTGCCAGCATCCTGGGACAGGGGGCTGTTAATCAGCCCCAGCATTTT. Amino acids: CASILGQGAVNQPQHF. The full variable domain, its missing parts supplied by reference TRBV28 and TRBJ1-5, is DVKVTQSSRYLVKRTGEKVFLECVQDMDHENMFWYRQDPGLGLRLIYFSYDVKMKEKGDIPEGYSVSREKKERFSLILESASTNQTSMYLCASILGQGAVNQPQHFGDGTRLSIL.

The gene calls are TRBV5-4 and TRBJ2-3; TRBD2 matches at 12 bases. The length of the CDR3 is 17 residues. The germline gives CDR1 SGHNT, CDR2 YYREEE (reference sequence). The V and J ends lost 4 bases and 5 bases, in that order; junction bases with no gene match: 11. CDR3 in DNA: TGTGCCAGCAGCCCGGCGGCCCTAGCGGGAGGGGTAGATACGCAGTATTTT. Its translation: CASSPAALAGGVDTQYF.

The CDR3 loop reads CASRQGLQETQYF. The CDR3 DNA reads TGCGCCAGCAGGCAGGGCCTACAAGAGACCCAGTACTTC. This rearrangement joins TRBV5-1 to TRBJ2-5; D perhaps matches TRBD1 (5 bases). CDR3 size: 13 residues. The V gene lost 5 bases and the J gene lost 2 bases, with 10 bases spanning the gap. Germline-derived CDR1 and CDR2 are SGHRS and YFSETQ.

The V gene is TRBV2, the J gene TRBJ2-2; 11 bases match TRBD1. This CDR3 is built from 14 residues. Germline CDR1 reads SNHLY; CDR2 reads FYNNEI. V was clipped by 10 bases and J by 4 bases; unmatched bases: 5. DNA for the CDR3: TGTGCCACTGCCGGGACAGGGGGCACCGGGGAGCTGTTTTTT. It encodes CATAGTGGTGELFF.

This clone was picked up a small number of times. This CDR3 reads CASSLEGLAGRYEQYF. The CDR3 DNA sequence: TGTGCCAGCAGCTTGGAGGGACTAGCGGGAAGGTACGAGCAGTACTTC. This chain joins TRBV5-8 and TRBJ2-7; 13 bases map to TRBD2. Unmatched junction bases numbered 4, after V lost 0 bases and J lost 4 bases. CDR3 size: 16 residues. The germline gives CDR1 SGHTS, CDR2 YDEGEE.

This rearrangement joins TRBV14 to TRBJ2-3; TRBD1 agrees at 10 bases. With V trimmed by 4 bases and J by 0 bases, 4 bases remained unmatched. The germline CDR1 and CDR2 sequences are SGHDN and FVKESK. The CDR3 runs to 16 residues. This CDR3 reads CASSLLDRGSTDTQYF. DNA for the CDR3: TGTGCCAGCAGCCTGTTGGACAGGGGGAGCACAGATACGCAGTATTTT.

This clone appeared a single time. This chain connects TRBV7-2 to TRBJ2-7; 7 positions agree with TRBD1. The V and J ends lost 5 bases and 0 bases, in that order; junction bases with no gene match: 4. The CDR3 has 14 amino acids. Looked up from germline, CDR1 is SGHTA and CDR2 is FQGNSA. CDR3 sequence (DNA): TGTGCCAGCAGCCTACAGGGGCTCTCCTACGAGCAGTACTTC. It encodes CASSLQGLSYEQYF.